A selection of T cell receptor beta chains follows, all from one sample in a study of T-cell memory formation after mild COVID-19. TCRdb analysed the 5' RACE reads with MiXCR anew, one entry per CDR3 protein. Found here are about 130,000 distinct CDR3 sequences, about 17% of them singletons; the top ten hold about 15%. The sample consisted of PBMCs or a T cell subset sorted from them (not recorded which). The receptor set was obtained from an adult woman who had mild COVID-19 (a few samples of this study predate the infection). Cell type and time point are not known. CDR3s include the opening cysteine and the closing phenylalanine or tryptophan. Expanded clones get a size class; other rows say once, few or many, or leave the size out.

TRBJ2-3 | TRBV5-4 | many | CASSLIGGADTQYF
TRBJ2-1 | TRBV12-3/TRBV12-4 | few | CASSYELAARANEQFF
TRBJ2-5 | TRBV7-3 | NA | CASSLGRVAGARETQYF
TRBJ2-5 | TRBV11-2 | NA | CASSFGLRETQYF
TRBJ2-7 | TRBV5-1 | NA | CASSAGWDRDYEQYF
TRBJ1-1 | TRBV6-1 | few | CASDRGGSNTEAFF
TRBJ2-7 | TRBV7-2 | few | CASSLPGVGEQYF
TRBJ2-7 | TRBV6-5 | few | CASSLGQGHYEQYF
TRBJ2-7 | TRBV5-1 | many | CASSLPGQAREQYF
TRBJ1-1 | TRBV6-6 | NA | CASSYRGFGNTEAFF
TRBJ2-5 | TRBV7-9 | once | CASSPGAGVGKETQYF
TRBJ2-7 | TRBV29-1 | NA | CSVDGDNHSYEQYF
TRBJ2-1 | TRBV19 | few | CASSMMLPYNEQFF
TRBJ2-3 | TRBV4-1 | NA | CASSQAGAGTFTSWDTQYF
TRBJ2-1 | TRBV4-3 | NA | CASSQDRNRDSLFSEQFF
TRBJ2-1 | TRBV6-6 | few | CASRSTTGFPYNEQFF
TRBJ1-2 | TRBV7-2 | NA | CASSQIRGQGSSGYTF
TRBJ2-1 | TRBV12-3/TRBV12-4 | NA | CASSPTSGGRSYNEQFF
TRBJ2-3 | TRBV5-1 | NA | CASSLAGARGPDTQYF
TRBJ2-2 | TRBV12-3/TRBV12-4 | few | CASRADRGNTGELFF
TRBJ1-1 | TRBV5-1 | few | CASTLILNTEAFF
TRBJ2-7 | TRBV5-1 | few | CASRNDPSARIYEQYF
TRBJ2-1 | TRBV5-1 | few | CASSSTSGRYNEQFF
TRBJ1-1 | TRBV5-6 | NA | CASSLSGGNTEAFF
TRBJ1-1 | TRBV5-1 | NA | CASSGRGHTEAFF
TRBJ2-1 | TRBV14 | few | CASSQDLGGEQFF
TRBJ2-1 | TRBV5-1 | NA | CASSFLTSGNSYNEQFF